The clone carrying this T cell receptor (beta chain) was counted between two and nine times. Under the authors' procedure: Reference gene primer amplification gave estimated nucleated cell counts. The table came from immunoSEQ multiplex PCR; TCRdb's copy has only in-frame clones and leaves some out. V, J and clone size derive from that table, while D and trimming were established from the DNA sequence. The sample consists of 160,000 or so clones, 80% to 90% of them appearing once. The data are from a study of blood T cell repertoires in COVID-19. Across the whole study: From the United States, Italy and Spain came samples of acute and convalescent COVID-19. In each case, the material was cDNA or gDNA derived from T cells, B-cell-depleted T cells, or PBMCs.

This CDR3 comprises 15 residues. Trimming took 0 bases from V and 6 from J, leaving 14 bases between them. Germline CDR1 SGHAT, CDR2 FQNNGV. This sequence joins TRBV11-2 and TRBJ1-1, with D hard to call. The sequenced sample was peripheral blood. This clonotype was obtained from a woman aged 45-59 years with acute or convalescent COVID-19. The CDR3 DNA sequence: TGTGCCAGCAGCTTAGACAGGAGGAGGGAACCTGAAGCTTTCTTT. Amino acids: CASSLDRRREPEAFF.